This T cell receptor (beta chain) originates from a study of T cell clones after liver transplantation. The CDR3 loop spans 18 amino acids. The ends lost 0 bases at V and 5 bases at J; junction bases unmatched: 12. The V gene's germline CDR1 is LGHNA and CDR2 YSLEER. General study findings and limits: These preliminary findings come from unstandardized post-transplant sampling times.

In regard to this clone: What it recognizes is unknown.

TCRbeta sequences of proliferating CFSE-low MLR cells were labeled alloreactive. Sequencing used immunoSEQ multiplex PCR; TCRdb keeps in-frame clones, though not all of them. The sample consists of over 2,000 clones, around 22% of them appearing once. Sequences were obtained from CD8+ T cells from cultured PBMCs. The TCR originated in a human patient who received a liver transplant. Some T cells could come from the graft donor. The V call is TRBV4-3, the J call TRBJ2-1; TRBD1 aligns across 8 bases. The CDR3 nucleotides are TGCGCCAGCAGCCAAGATCCCCCGGGGACAGGACTCAACAATGAGCAGTTCTTC. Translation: CASSQDPPGTGLNNEQFF.